This entry describes one T cell receptor beta chain. Antigen: not known. These data come from a study of T cell responses to AZD1222 COVID-19 vaccine. General study findings and limits: There were repertoire samples only from the period after the peak T cell response. Donors skewed white British and female; clonal diversity was possibly underestimated. Spike-spanning, vaccine-associated CD4 TCRs were dominant at 160-218 and 743-854.

Only in-frame clones appear in the TCRdb table, and some are missing; sequencing was by immunoSEQ multiplex PCR. The sample includes over 150,000 clones, over 85% of them seen just once. Germline values: CDR1 SGHNT, CDR2 YENEEA. V lost 1 base, J lost 5 bases, and 17 bases lay in between. The CDR3 covers 17 residues. The V call is TRBV11-3, the J call TRBJ2-2; D ambiguous. The TCR was taken from an adult in good health. Specimen: peripheral blood, collected on day 0 of AZD1222 vaccination. This CDR3 is CASSLGDPGVTTGELFF. CDR3 DNA sequence: TGTGCCAGCAGCTTAGGGGATCCCGGCGTTACTACCGGGGAGCTGTTTTTT.